Listed here is a single TCR beta chain. This clonotype occurred a few times. Its target antigen remains unknown. Base qualities were left out, and no much larger clone turns up one base away. The germline V gene yields SGHVS for CDR1 and FNYEAQ for CDR2. Relative to germline, V is missing 4 bases and J is missing 6 bases, with 7 bases of the junction outside any gene match. The CDR3, from cysteine to phenylalanine, totals 15 residues. Kept here is only the CDR3 DNA, which spans 45 bases and is read in frame from base 1. The 35 to 40 donors, aged 6 to 90 years, were systemically healthy Caucasian individuals from Russia. Each donor gave around 9 milliliters of peripheral blood, collected into EDTA-treated Vacutainer tubes. Ficoll-Paque density-gradient centrifugation was used to isolate PBMCs, with at least 6.5 million per sample. Trizol reagent was used to extract total RNA from the PBMCs, yielding at least 6 micrograms per sample. For every donor, an aliquot of PBMCs went through flow cytometry to measure the percentages of naive CD45RAhigh/CD27high T cells.

Library construction relied on 5' RACE. Sequencer: Illumina HiSeq 2500. A second PCR of roughly 7 to 12 cycles was run with a J-beta primer mix and a sample-barcoded 5' primer. A template-switch 5' adaptor carrying 12 random nucleotides introduced a unique molecular identifier onto each TCR beta cDNA molecule. At least 3 million CDR3-containing paired-end reads were obtained from each sample. All of the RNA was converted into first-strand cDNA using the Mint cDNA synthesis kit, with a TRBC-specific oligonucleotide serving as the primer. Following uracil-DNA glycosylase treatment, a first 18-cycle PCR with universal primers M1SS and BC2_uni_R was performed on all cDNA. Per the source publication's procedure: Normalization of each sample was performed by random selection of 1 million high-quality reads, each carrying a distinct molecular identifier. Reads with shared molecular identifiers were discarded instead of being binned into consensus sequences. MiTCR, set to a Q25 quality threshold and the strictest error-elimination algorithm, was used for CDR3 identification, clonotype clustering and error correction. A nonparametric unseen species model with Euler transformation was used to estimate a lower bound on total TCR beta diversity. Through fastp at Q25 and MiXCR, TCRdb rebuilt clones from the public reads, retaining in-frame beta chains. Here each entry gathers all rows of one CDR3 protein and keeps the most common genes and DNA. The authors' filters were not applied to this entry. For this sample the table gives around 670,000 distinct CDR3 sequences, of which approximately 30% were detected only once. Of the sample, approximately 15% falls within the top ten clones.

The data were taken from a study of blood T cells in healthy people across ages (dated by TCRdb to about 2015). In the study overall: In model experiments, template switching captured roughly one uniquely barcoded TCR beta cDNA molecule for every two T cells. Using deep sequencing normalized with unique cDNA molecular identifiers, the study measured how TCR beta repertoire diversity changes with age. The donors were split into four age groups: young (average around 15 years), middle-aged (39), aged (more than 60) and long-lived (over 80). To avoid experimental bias, donors of different ages were spread randomly across the sequencing lanes. Using the same blood draw, the study looked at two additional independent replicas of 1 million unique cDNA reads for two donors, one aged 18 to 30 and the other aged 80 or older.

General conclusions and limits of the study: Estimates of total diversity based on one million sequenced T cells were regarded as lower bounds and as underestimates. The percentage of naive T cells measured by flow cytometry correlated strongly with observed TCR beta diversity. Because the CMV infection status of the donors was unknown, age-related changes in expanded clonotypes may potentially have been confounded. Since profiling was done on bulk unsorted PBMCs, naive and antigen-experienced compartments could not be conclusively compared. Compared with the aged group, the long-lived group had more naive CD4+ T cells, fewer expanded clones and increased TCR diversity, a pattern suggesting age selection. As age increased, observed TCR beta diversity per million T cells dropped in a roughly linear way, and a significant reduction was already evident by age approximately 40.

The source of this sequence is a woman aged 80 or over in good health. The chain was built from TRBV7-6 and TRBJ2-1, and 9 junction bases match TRBD1. Sample: blood. CDR3 region: CASSSSGTGFNEQFF. In nucleotide form, the sequence is TGTGCCAGCAGCTCCTCCGGGACAGGGTTCAATGAGCAGTTCTTC.